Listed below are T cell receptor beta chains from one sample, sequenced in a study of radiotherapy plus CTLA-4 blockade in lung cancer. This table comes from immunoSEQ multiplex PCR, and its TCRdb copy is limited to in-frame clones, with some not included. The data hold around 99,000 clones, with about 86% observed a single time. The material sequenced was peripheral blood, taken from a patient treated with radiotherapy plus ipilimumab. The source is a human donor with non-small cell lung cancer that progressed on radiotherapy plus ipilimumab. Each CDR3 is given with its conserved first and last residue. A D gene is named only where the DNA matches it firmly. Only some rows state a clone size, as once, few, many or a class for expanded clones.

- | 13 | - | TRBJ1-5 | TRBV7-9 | TGTGCCAGCAGCTTAGCGCGGGGTCAGCCCCAGCATTTT | CASSLARGQPQHF
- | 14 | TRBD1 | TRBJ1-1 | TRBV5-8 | TGTGCCAGCAGCTTGGACAGGGGGATCACTGAAGCTTTCTTT | CASSLDRGITEAFF
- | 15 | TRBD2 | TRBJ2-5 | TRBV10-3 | TGTGCCATCAGTGATAGCGGGTTGATCGGAGAGACCCAGTACTTC | CAISDSGLIGETQYF
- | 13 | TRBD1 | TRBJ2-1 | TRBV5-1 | TGCGCCAGCGGCGGGACAGGGAACAATGAGCAGTTCTTC | CASGGTGNNEQFF
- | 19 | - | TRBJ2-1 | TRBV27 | TGTGCCAGCAGGCCCGGGGACCCCGTAACACAAACCCAAAGGAATGAGCAGTTCTTC | CASRPGDPVTQTQRNEQFF
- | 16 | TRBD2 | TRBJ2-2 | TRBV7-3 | TGTGCCAGCAGCTCAGGACTAGCGGGAGTCCTCGGGGAGCCGTTTTTT | CASSSGLAGVLGEPFF
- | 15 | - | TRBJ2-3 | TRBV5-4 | TGTGCCAGCAGCTATAGTCTTGGGAACACAGATACGCAGTATTTT | CASSYSLGNTDTQYF
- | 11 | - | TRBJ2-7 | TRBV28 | TGTGCCAGCAGTCAGGGGTCCGAGCAGTACTTC | CASSQGSEQYF
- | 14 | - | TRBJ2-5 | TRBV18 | TGTGCCAGCTCACCTCGGAGGACCCAAGAGACCCAGTACTTC | CASSPRRTQETQYF
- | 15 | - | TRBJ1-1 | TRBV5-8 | TGTGCCAGCAGCCCACCGACGACAGGGAACACTGAAGCTTTCTTT | CASSPPTTGNTEAFF
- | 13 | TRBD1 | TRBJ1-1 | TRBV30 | TGTGCCTGGGACTCGACAGGGCAAACTGAAGCTTTCTTT | CAWDSTGQTEAFF
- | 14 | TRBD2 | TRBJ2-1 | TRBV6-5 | TGTGCCAGCAGCTGGACTAGCGGCAACAATGAGCAGTTCTTC | CASSWTSGNNEQFF
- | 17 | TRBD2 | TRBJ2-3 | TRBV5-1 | TGCGCCAGCAGCGTATACCGACTAGCGGGAGACACAGATACGCAGTATTTT | CASSVYRLAGDTDTQYF
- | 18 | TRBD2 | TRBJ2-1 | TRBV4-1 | TGCGCCAGCAGCCAAGCCTCCGGACTAGCGGGAGCGGGTTGGGAGCAGTTCTTC | CASSQASGLAGAGWEQFF
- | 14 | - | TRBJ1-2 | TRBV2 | TGTGCCAGCAGTGTCGAACAGGGCGACTATGGCTACACCTTC | CASSVEQGDYGYTF
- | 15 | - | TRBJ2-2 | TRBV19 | TGTGCCAGTAGTATCCGTGGGGAGTACACCGGGGAGCTGTTTTTT | CASSIRGEYTGELFF
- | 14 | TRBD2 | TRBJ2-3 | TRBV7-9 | TGTGCCAGCAGCTTAGTCGGGACTACCTTCACGCAGTATTTT | CASSLVGTTFTQYF
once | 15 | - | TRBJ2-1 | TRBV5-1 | TGCGCCAGCAGCTTGTTCGCCAAGGGCTACAATGAGCAGTTCTTC | CASSLFAKGYNEQFF
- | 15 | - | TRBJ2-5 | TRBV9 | TGTGCCAGCAGCTTAAGTATGAGGGAGGAGGAGACCCAGTACTTC | CASSLSMREEETQYF
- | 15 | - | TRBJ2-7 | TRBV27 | TGTGCCAGCAGTTTATTAAGGGGCAGTTCCTACGAGCAGTACTTC | CASSLLRGSSYEQYF
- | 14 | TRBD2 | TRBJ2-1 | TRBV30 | TGTGCCTGGAGTGTACCAGCGGGGGGCAATGAGCAGTTCTTC | CAWSVPAGGNEQFF
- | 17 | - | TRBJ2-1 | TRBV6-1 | TGTGCCAGCAGTGAAGGAAATCTAGCTTTTATCTACAATGAGCAGTTCTTC | CASSEGNLAFIYNEQFF
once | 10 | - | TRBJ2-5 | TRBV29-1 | TGCAGCGTTATCCAAGAGACCCAGTACTTC | CSVIQETQYF
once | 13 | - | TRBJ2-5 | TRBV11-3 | TGTGCCAGCAGCCTCGGGGCGTTGGAGACCCAGTACTTC | CASSLGALETQYF
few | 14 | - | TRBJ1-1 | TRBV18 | TGTGCCAGCTCCACCTCGGGGCAAGGGACTGAAGCTTTCTTT | CASSTSGQGTEAFF
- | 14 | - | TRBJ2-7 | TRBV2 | TGTGCCAGCAGCCGGGACGGAACCTCCTACGAGCAGTACTTC | CASSRDGTSYEQYF
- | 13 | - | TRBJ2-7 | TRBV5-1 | TGCGCCAGCAGCCACGGACAAGCCTACGAGCAGTACTTC | CASSHGQAYEQYF
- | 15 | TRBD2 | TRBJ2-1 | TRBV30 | TGTGCCTGGAGGAAGCGGGGTAGCTCCTACAATGAGCAGTTCTTC | CAWRKRGSSYNEQFF
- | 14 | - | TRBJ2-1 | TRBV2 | TGTGCCAGCGTTGCGGCTAGCGAATACAATGAGCAGTTCTTC | CASVAASEYNEQFF
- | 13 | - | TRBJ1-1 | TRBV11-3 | TGTGCCAGCAGCTCAACGTATCAAACTGAAGCTTTCTTT | CASSSTYQTEAFF
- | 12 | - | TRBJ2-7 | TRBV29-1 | TGCAGCGTTGGGGGCCTTGCGGGCGAGCAGTACTTC | CSVGGLAGEQYF
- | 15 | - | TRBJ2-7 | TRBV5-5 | TGTGCCAGCAGCTTGGTGGGCAGGGAAACCTACGAGCAGTACTTC | CASSLVGRETYEQYF
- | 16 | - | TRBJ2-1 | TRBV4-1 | TGCGCCAGCAGCCAAGAATGGGTGGGGGTAAACAATGAGCAGTTCTTC | CASSQEWVGVNNEQFF
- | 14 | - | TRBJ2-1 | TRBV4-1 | TGCGCCAGCAGCCAAGAAAAAAGGGTGGATGAGCAGTTCTTC | CASSQEKRVDEQFF
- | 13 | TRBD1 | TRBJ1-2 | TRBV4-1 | TGCGCCAGCAGCCAGGGACAGGGCTATGGCTACACCTTC | CASSQGQGYGYTF
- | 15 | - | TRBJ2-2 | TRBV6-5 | TGTGCCAGCAGTTACAGGAGGACTACCACCGGGGAGCTGTTTTTT | CASSYRRTTTGELFF
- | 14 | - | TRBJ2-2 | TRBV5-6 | TGTGCCAGCAGCCCGCCGGGGCCCACCGGGGAGCTGTTTTTT | CASSPPGPTGELFF
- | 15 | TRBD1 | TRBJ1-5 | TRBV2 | TGTGCCAGCAGGGGGGACAGGGGGGGAGATCAGCCCCAGCATTTT | CASRGDRGGDQPQHF
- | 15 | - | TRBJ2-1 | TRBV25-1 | TGTGCCAGCAGTGAGGGGGCGGGAGTGGGCAATGAGCAGTTCTTC | CASSEGAGVGNEQFF
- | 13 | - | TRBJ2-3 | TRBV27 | TGTGCCAGCAGTTTTCAGTACACAGATACGCAGTATTTT | CASSFQYTDTQYF
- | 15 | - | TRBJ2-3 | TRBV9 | TGTGCCAGCAGCGTTTTTAGCGCGAAAGGGGATACGCAGTATTTT | CASSVFSAKGDTQYF
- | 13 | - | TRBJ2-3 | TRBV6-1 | TGTGCCAGCAGTACCCAGGGGGGGCGCACGCAGTATTTT | CASSTQGGRTQYF
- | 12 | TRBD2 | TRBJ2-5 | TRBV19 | TGTGCCAGTGGGGCGGGAGGGGAGACCCAGTACTTC | CASGAGGETQYF
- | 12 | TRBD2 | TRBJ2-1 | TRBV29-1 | TGCAGCGTAGATCTAGCGGGCAATGAGCAGTTCTTC | CSVDLAGNEQFF
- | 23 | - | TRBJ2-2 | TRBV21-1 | TGTGCCAGCAGCGCCCGGGACAGGGGATCCCCTAACTGCACGGCATTGAACACCGGGGAGCTGTTTTTT | CASSARDRGSPNCTALNTGELFF
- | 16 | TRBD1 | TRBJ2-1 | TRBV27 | TGTGCCAGCAGTTTATTAAGTGGGACAGATTACAATGAGCAGTTCTTC | CASSLLSGTDYNEQFF
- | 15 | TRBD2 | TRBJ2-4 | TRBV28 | TGTGCCAGCAGGGGAGAAGCGGGAGAGGGAAACATTCAGTACTTC | CASRGEAGEGNIQYF
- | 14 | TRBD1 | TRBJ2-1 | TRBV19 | TGTGCCAGTAGGAGAGGGACAGTCTATAATGAGCAGTTCTTC | CASRRGTVYNEQFF
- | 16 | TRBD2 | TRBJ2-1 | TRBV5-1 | TGCGCCAGCAGCTCACGGACTAGCGGGAGGGCAAGTGAGCAGTTCTTC | CASSSRTSGRASEQFF
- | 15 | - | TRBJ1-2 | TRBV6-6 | TGTGCCAGCAGTTACTCGACTGGGGCCAACTATGGCTACACCTTC | CASSYSTGANYGYTF
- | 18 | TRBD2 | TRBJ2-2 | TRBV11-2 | TGTGCCAGCAGCTTAGATCCCGCCAGCGGGAGACTTACCGGGGAGCTGTTTTTT | CASSLDPASGRLTGELFF
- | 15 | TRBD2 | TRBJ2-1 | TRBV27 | TGTGCCAGCACCATATCCGGGACTAGCGGCAATGAGCAGTTCTTC | CASTISGTSGNEQFF
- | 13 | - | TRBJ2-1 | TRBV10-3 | TGTGCCATCAGTGACGTTCGAGTGGATGAGCAGTTCTTC | CAISDVRVDEQFF
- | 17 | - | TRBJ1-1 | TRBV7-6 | TGTGCCAGCAGCTCTCGAATATGGGACGGCCGGAACACTGAAGCTTTCTTT | CASSSRIWDGRNTEAFF
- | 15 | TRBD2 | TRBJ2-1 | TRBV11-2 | TGTGCCAGCAGCTTCTCAGCGGGAGGGCCGTTTGAGCAGTTCTTC | CASSFSAGGPFEQFF
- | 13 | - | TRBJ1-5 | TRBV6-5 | TGTGCCAGCAGCCCACGCCGGGATCGGCCCCAGCATTTT | CASSPRRDRPQHF
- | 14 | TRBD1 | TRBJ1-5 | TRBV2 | TGTGCCAGCAGTGATGGACAGGGGTTTCCAGCCCAGCATTTT | CASSDGQGFPAQHF
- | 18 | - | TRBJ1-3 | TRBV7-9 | TGTGCCAGCAGCTGGGATCTCCTGCGGACTCACTCTGGAAACACCATATATTTT | CASSWDLLRTHSGNTIYF
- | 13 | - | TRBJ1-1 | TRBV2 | TGTGCCAGCAATCTTGACAGGCGAAATGAAGCTTTCTTT | CASNLDRRNEAFF